These T cell receptor beta chains were read from a single sample in a study of HIV-infected patients and healthy controls. From the 5' RACE reads, TCRdb called clonotypes with MiXCR, one entry per CDR3 protein. The sample holds about 17,000 distinct CDR3 sequences; about 16% are singletons and the top ten take about 24%. The sequenced sample was CD8+ T cells from blood. These receptors all come from a human donor in good health. Both conserved end residues are trimmed from each CDR3.

V gene	J gene	CDR3 protein
TRBV7-2	TRBJ2-2	ASSTPIDGDGELF
TRBV20-1	TRBJ2-5	SARSRNRTSGMGETQY
TRBV27	TRBJ1-1	ASSSDRGRNTEAF
TRBV6-2/TRBV6-3	TRBJ2-3	ASRPSTDTQY
TRBV20-1	TRBJ2-1	SAHSGTHSYNEQF
TRBV12-3/TRBV12-4	TRBJ2-5	ASSFPTGPGGYTQY
TRBV7-9	TRBJ2-7	ASSQRTGSAYEQY
TRBV27	TRBJ1-5	ASSHRQGNQPQH
TRBV7-2	TRBJ2-7	ASRTRLSGPYEQY
TRBV9	TRBJ2-7	ASSVGTGISYEQY